This TCR beta chain was observed in a study of graft-versus-host responses after intestinal transplantation. Points from the study as a whole: Some GvH clones appeared in ileal mucosa or blood before recipient bone marrow. Early post-transplant declines in HvG were associated with peak levels of circulating GvH clones.

As to this clone: Its target is not known.

Generated by immunoSEQ multiplex PCR, the TCRdb table keeps only in-frame clones and is missing some. The data hold fewer than 45,000 clones, with about 90% observed a single time. CDR3 length: 11 amino acids. Deletions cut 5 bases from V and 4 bases from J, with 6 bases between. CDR1 and CDR2 from the germline V gene are SNHLY and FYNNEI. This receptor was taken from a human patient who received an intestinal transplant, so some T cells may come from the graft donor. This material consisted of PBMCs, taken approximately 300 days after intestinal transplant. The chain combines TRBV2 with TRBJ2-7; no clear D gene. CDR3 nucleotide sequence: TGTGCCAGCAGTCTCAGGTACGAGCAGTACTTC. Translating gives CASSLRYEQYF.